The rows below give T cell receptor beta chains drawn from one sample of a study of blood T cell repertoires in COVID-19. Sequenced by immunoSEQ multiplex PCR; TCRdb stores in-frame clones only, minus some. The top ten hold approximately 9% of the sample, which has fewer than 75,000 clones, about nine tenths seen once. Specimen: peripheral blood. The receptors were gathered from a human donor in a cohort sampled during active COVID-19. The CDR3 runs from the conserved cysteine through the conserved F or W. The D gene is left open where the match is weak. The size entry is marked missing in some rows and otherwise reads once, few, many or a size class.

v_gene	j_gene	len	d_gene	abundance	CDR3nt	CDR3aa
TRBV4-2	TRBJ2-7	13	NA	NA	TGTGCCAGCAGCCAGGTAGCGCATTACGAGCAGTACTTC	CASSQVAHYEQYF
TRBV7-9	TRBJ2-5	15	NA	NA	TGTGCCAGCAGCTTAGGATCAGGCCCGGGGGAGACCCAGTACTTC	CASSLGSGPGETQYF
TRBV5-1	TRBJ1-3	15	NA	few	TGCGCCAGCAGCCAACCCGACGGAGCTGGAAACACCATATATTTT	CASSQPDGAGNTIYF
TRBV4-2	TRBJ1-1	14	NA	NA	TGTGCCAGCAGCCGAACGCTACAGGGTACTGAAGCTTTCTTT	CASSRTLQGTEAFF
TRBV7-2	TRBJ2-7	15	TRBD1	once	TGTGCCAGCAGCTCGACGGGACAGGGCTTTTACGAGCAGTACTTC	CASSSTGQGFYEQYF
TRBV28	TRBJ2-5	16	TRBD1	NA	TGTGCCAGCAGTGTCTACGGGACAGGGGAACGAGAGACCCAGTACTTC	CASSVYGTGERETQYF
TRBV7-3	TRBJ2-2	13	NA	few	TGTGCCAGCAGCTTAAGGGGCGGCCGGGAGCTGTTTTTT	CASSLRGGRELFF
TRBV11-2	TRBJ1-6	15	TRBD1	NA	TGTGCCAGCAGCTTAGAAGGGACAGGGTGGTCACCCCTCCACTTT	CASSLEGTGWSPLHF
TRBV27	TRBJ2-7	15	TRBD1	NA	TGTGCCAGCAGTTTTGCGGGACAGGGGGCTCTCGAGCAGTACTTC	CASSFAGQGALEQYF
TRBV18	TRBJ2-7	14	TRBD2	few	TGTGCCAGCTCACCACGCGGGGGAGGGCCCGAGCAGTACTTC	CASSPRGGGPEQYF
TRBV9	TRBJ2-5	16	TRBD2	NA	TGTGCCAGCAGCCCCAAGTCCGCTAGCGGACAAGAGACCCAGTACTTC	CASSPKSASGQETQYF
TRBV27	TRBJ1-2	16	TRBD1	NA	TGTGCCAGCAGATCTACCCGGGACAGAGATAACTATGGCTACACCTTC	CASRSTRDRDNYGYTF
TRBV3-1/TRBV3-2	TRBJ2-7	16	TRBD2	few	TGTGCCAGCAGCCAAGATCTAGGACTAGTGGGGTACGAGCAGTACTTC	CASSQDLGLVGYEQYF
TRBV7-3	TRBJ2-5	14	NA	NA	TGTGCCAGCAGCTTAAGCGGGGATCAAGAGACCCAGTACTTC	CASSLSGDQETQYF
TRBV6-5	TRBJ2-5	15	NA	NA	TGTGCCAGCATCCCAGGCGGAGGCGGAGGAGAGACCCAGTACTTC	CASIPGGGGGETQYF
TRBV4-3	TRBJ2-2	15	TRBD1	once	TGCGCCAGCAGCCCCCGGACAGGGTCGGCCGGGGAGCTGTTTTTT	CASSPRTGSAGELFF
TRBV25-1	TRBJ2-1	12	NA	NA	TGTGCCAGCAGCCGCAGGAGGGATGAGCAGTTCTTC	CASSRRRDEQFF
TRBV4-1	TRBJ2-5	18	TRBD2	NA	TGCGCCAGCAGCCAAGAAACTAGCGGGAGGGAGTTGGTGGGGACCCAGTACTTC	CASSQETSGRELVGTQYF
TRBV6-6	TRBJ2-2	16	NA	once	TGTGCCAGCAGTTACCCTGAATCAGACAGTACCGGGGAGCTGTTTTTT	CASSYPESDSTGELFF
TRBV30	TRBJ2-7	13	NA	NA	TGTGCCTGGAGCGTACAGGGATGGGACGAGCAGTACTTC	CAWSVQGWDEQYF
TRBV6-5	TRBJ1-3	14	NA	NA	TGTGCCAGCAGGCGGGGGGCGACTGGAAACACCATATATTTT	CASRRGATGNTIYF
TRBV28	TRBJ2-7	14	TRBD1	once	TGTGCCAGCAGTCCTGACAGGGTCGAGGACGAGCAGTACTTC	CASSPDRVEDEQYF
TRBV6-5	TRBJ1-6	13	TRBD1	once	TGTGCCAGCAGCGGGACAGAGAATTCACCCCTCCACTTT	CASSGTENSPLHF
TRBV5-4	TRBJ2-6	16	TRBD2	NA	TGTGCCAGCAGCCCGGGGGGGGGCGCTGGGGCCAACGTCCTGACTTTC	CASSPGGGAGANVLTF
TRBV15	TRBJ1-4	15	NA	NA	TGTGCCACCAGCAGAGAGGTTGGCCCGAATGAAAAACTGTTTTTT	CATSREVGPNEKLFF
TRBV6-2/TRBV6-3	TRBJ1-5	18	TRBD1	NA	TGTGCCAGCAGTTACCTCCAGGGACAGGTTCGAGGCAATCAGCCCCAGCATTTT	CASSYLQGQVRGNQPQHF
TRBV5-1	TRBJ2-1	15	TRBD2	NA	TGCGCCAGCAGCTTACAGACTAGCAGTAGTAATGAGCAGTTCTTC	CASSLQTSSSNEQFF
TRBV30	TRBJ1-3	12	TRBD1	NA	TGTGCCTCCACAGGGGGAGGAAACACCATATATTTT	CASTGGGNTIYF
TRBV19	TRBJ1-2	15	NA	NA	TGTGCCAGTACCGCCTCCAGGAACCCCCTCTATGGCTACACCTTC	CASTASRNPLYGYTF
TRBV5-4	TRBJ1-2	14	NA	NA	TGTGCCAGCAGCTTGGAGGTAGCAAACTATGGCTACACCTTC	CASSLEVANYGYTF
TRBV28	TRBJ2-3	17	TRBD2	NA	TGTGCCAGCAGTTTGCCCACTAGCGGGAGAGCGTCAGATACGCAGTATTTT	CASSLPTSGRASDTQYF
TRBV30	TRBJ2-7	13	NA	NA	TGTGCCTGGAGTAGGTCAGGTCTCTACGAGCAGTACTTC	CAWSRSGLYEQYF
TRBV24-1	TRBJ2-5	16	TRBD1	NA	TGTGCCACCAGTGATTTTCGGCAGGGGGTTGGAGAGACCCAGTACTTC	CATSDFRQGVGETQYF
TRBV9	TRBJ1-2	14	TRBD1	NA	TGTGCCAGCAGCCCCGGACAGGCCAACTATGGCTACACCTTC	CASSPGQANYGYTF
TRBV5-4	TRBJ1-4	15	NA	NA	TGTGCCAGCAGCTTGGGCGGGGGGACTAATGAAAAACTGTTTTTT	CASSLGGGTNEKLFF
TRBV19	TRBJ2-5	13	NA	once	TGTGCCAGTAGTGACACCTCCAGTGAGACCCAGTACTTC	CASSDTSSETQYF
TRBV4-1	TRBJ2-7	14	TRBD2	NA	TGCGCCAGCAGCCAAGAGTCCGGGACTAGCGAGAAGTACTTC	CASSQESGTSEKYF
TRBV12-3/TRBV12-4	TRBJ2-7	13	NA	NA	TGTGCCAGCAGTCCCCAGGACGGAGGCGAGCAGTACTTC	CASSPQDGGEQYF
TRBV6-5	TRBJ2-5	16	TRBD2	NA	TGTGCCAGCAGTTACTCGACTAGCGGGAATCCGGAGACCCAGTACTTC	CASSYSTSGNPETQYF
TRBV19	TRBJ2-2	14	NA	few	TGTGCCAGTAGTATAAAAGGAGGGCCCGGGGAGCTGTTTTTT	CASSIKGGPGELFF
TRBV7-2	TRBJ2-5	15	TRBD2	NA	TGTGCCAGCAGCCCAGTGGCGGGAGCCGGTGAGACCCAGTACTTC	CASSPVAGAGETQYF
TRBV18	TRBJ2-5	16	TRBD1	NA	TGTGCCAGCTCACCCCGGACCACAGGGGGCCAGGAGACCCAGTACTTC	CASSPRTTGGQETQYF
TRBV3-1/TRBV3-2	TRBJ2-3	15	TRBD2	few	TGTGCCAGCAGCCTTAGCGGGAGCAGGGGAGATACGCAGTATTTT	CASSLSGSRGDTQYF
TRBV18	TRBJ2-7	13	NA	NA	TGTGCCAGCTCACCAGGAGGGAACTACGAGCAGTACTTC	CASSPGGNYEQYF
TRBV5-4	TRBJ2-3	14	TRBD2	NA	TGTGCCAGCAGCCTAGCGGGAGCGCGAGATACGCAGTATTTT	CASSLAGARDTQYF
TRBV19	TRBJ2-1	16	TRBD2	NA	TGTGCCAGTAGTATAGAAAGCGGGAGGGCAGGGAATGAGCAGTTCTTC	CASSIESGRAGNEQFF
TRBV5-1	TRBJ2-5	17	NA	once	TGCGCCAGCAGCCCGGTACCAGGGGCGAGGTACCAAGAGACCCAGTACTTC	CASSPVPGARYQETQYF
TRBV18	TRBJ2-2	16	TRBD2	NA	TGTGCCAGCTCACCACGCGAGACTAGCGGGGTCGGGGAGCTGTTTTTT	CASSPRETSGVGELFF
TRBV6-4	TRBJ2-5	15	TRBD1	NA	TGTGCCAGCAATTACTTTCGGGACAGCCAAGAGACCCAGTACTTC	CASNYFRDSQETQYF
TRBV28	TRBJ1-2	14	TRBD1	NA	TGTGCCAGCAGTTTGGTACAGGGGGCGCCTGGCTACACCTTC	CASSLVQGAPGYTF
TRBV14	TRBJ2-7	14	TRBD2	NA	TGTGCCAGCAGCCTAAGCGGGGCCGTCTACGAGCAGTACTTC	CASSLSGAVYEQYF
TRBV28	TRBJ2-5	14	NA	NA	TGTGCCAGCAGCGGGACTTTCAACCAAGAGACCCAGTACTTC	CASSGTFNQETQYF
TRBV6-6	TRBJ2-1	16	TRBD2	NA	TGTGCCAGCAGTACTCCGGGACTAGCGGATATCAATGAGCAGTTCTTC	CASSTPGLADINEQFF
TRBV19	TRBJ2-7	13	TRBD2	NA	TGTGCCAGTAGCACGACTAGCGGGACAGAGCAGTACTTC	CASSTTSGTEQYF
TRBV6-6	TRBJ2-1	13	TRBD2	NA	TGTGCCAGCAGCTCGGGCGGGAGTGAGGAGCAGTTCTTC	CASSSGGSEEQFF
TRBV29-1	TRBJ2-7	13	NA	NA	TGCAGCGTTGAAGATCCACACTCCTACGAGCAGTACTTC	CSVEDPHSYEQYF
TRBV3-1/TRBV3-2	TRBJ2-6	19	TRBD2	NA	TGTGCCAGCAGCCAGCCGGGACTAGCGGCTCACTCTGGGGCCAACGTCCTGACTTTC	CASSQPGLAAHSGANVLTF
TRBV29-1	TRBJ2-6	18	TRBD1	NA	TGCAGCGTTGAAGTTAGGACAGGGGGTTTTTCTGGGGCCAACGTCCTGACTTTC	CSVEVRTGGFSGANVLTF
TRBV6-5	TRBJ1-5	15	TRBD1	NA	TGTGCCAGCAGTTACTCGAACAGGGGAGATCAGCCCCAGCATTTT	CASSYSNRGDQPQHF
TRBV6-6	TRBJ1-6	15	TRBD1	once	TGTGCCAGCAGGACGACAGGGGAGCATAATTCACCCCTCCACTTT	CASRTTGEHNSPLHF